This record covers a single T cell receptor beta chain. The antigen remains undetermined. This specimen comes from a study of cytomegalovirus exposure and HLA in healthy donors. Study-wide context: Some 91 million unique TCRs from HLA-typed donors were held in an early release of data.

Primers for the PCR totalled 60 Vbeta and 13 Jbeta. Clones were read by immunoSEQ multiplex PCR, and TCRdb kept only the in-frame ones, dropping some. The data hold about 200,000 clones, with approximately 86% observed a single time. Notes on the study in general: Presence/absence comparisons presumed near-even sequencing depth among donors. A later examination showed that TCR association rates differed by HLA locus, with DRB1 most and HLA-C fewest. In an earlier analysis, most TCR beta V segments were productive about 87% or about 30% of the time.

The CDR3 runs to 14 residues. V was clipped by 3 bases and J by 0 bases, with 7 bases between them. CDR1 SGHNT and CDR2 YYREEE come from the germline V gene (reference sequence). The sample consisted of PBMCs. The V gene is TRBV5-4, the J gene TRBJ1-3; D ambiguous. The sequence was collected from a woman in her 30s in good health and CMV-seronegative. The CDR3 here is CASSYDSSGNTIYF. Written as DNA, the CDR3 is TGTGCCAGCAGCTACGATAGCTCTGGAAACACCATATATTTT.